This is a list of T cell receptor beta chains from one sample in a study of molecular identifiers for immune sequencing clone quantification. TCRdb independently ran MiXCR on the PCR reads; one entry per CDR3 protein. In the table there are about 510,000 distinct CDR3 sequences, around 23% of which are singletons. Sequencing was done on a sample of naive CD8+ T cells from blood, with Jurkat cell RNA spiked in. The receptor set was obtained from a human donor in good health. Some libraries in this study had Jurkat cell RNA spiked in. Both conserved end residues are part of each CDR3. Clone size is shown for a subset of rows, as once, few, many or a class of expanded clone.

size	V	J	CDR3
NA	TRBV7-9	TRBJ1-5	CASSPEAGFNQPQHF
NA	TRBV11-2	TRBJ2-3	CASTGTVTDTQYF
NA	TRBV20-1	TRBJ2-2	CSARGETSNTGELFF
many	TRBV6-2/TRBV6-3	TRBJ2-5	CASSSNRRETQYF
NA	TRBV7-9	TRBJ2-7	CASSPAGMPYEQYF
NA	TRBV7-3	TRBJ2-2	CAGSLDSSYSNTGELFF
NA	TRBV7-3	TRBJ2-2	CASSPNIVAGELFF
few	TRBV15	TRBJ1-6	CATSRDRRGNNSPLHF
few	TRBV3-1	TRBJ2-5	CASSTTGWGGETQYF
NA	TRBV6-1	TRBJ1-2	CASSAYPSQTGGNGYTF
few	TRBV18	TRBJ2-2	CASSPGQTGALRGIDTGELFF
many	TRBV25-1	TRBJ2-7	CASSGRVPHEQYF
few	TRBV14	TRBJ2-3	CASSEGITSTDTQYF
many	TRBV4-3	TRBJ1-1	CASSQDRVNTEAFF
NA	TRBV7-2	TRBJ1-6	CASSLGSVTGISYNSPLHF
many	TRBV7-6	TRBJ2-1	CASSLQVAGVSDEQFF
many	TRBV12-3/TRBV12-4	TRBJ1-1	CASSSWTEAFF
many	TRBV29-1	TRBJ1-1	CSVDWSGQHGTEAFF
NA	TRBV9	TRBJ2-1	CASSVDSDYIPHNEQFF
few	TRBV6-5	TRBJ1-1	CASVGVMNTEAFF
NA	TRBV4-3	TRBJ2-7	CASSPGTSDYKQYF
many	TRBV28	TRBJ2-4	CASSVLEQGLAKNIQYF
NA	TRBV6-2/TRBV6-3	TRBJ2-2	CASSHGDPTNTGELFF
NA	TRBV5-3	TRBJ2-7	CASSPGGSFYEQYF
few	TRBV20-1	TRBJ2-7	CSARDLARSYEQYF
many	TRBV7-9	TRBJ2-7	CASSSGEQYF
NA	TRBV9	TRBJ2-3	CANSVGPSTDTQYF
few	TRBV27	TRBJ2-3	CASSLPGSGEPTDTQYF
NA	TRBV15	TRBJ2-3	CATIGGPGGTDTQYF
many	TRBV7-9	TRBJ1-1	CASSKGQGLTEAFF
NA	TRBV9	TRBJ2-7	CASSVDSGSGEQYF
NA	TRBV20-1	TRBJ2-7	CSASGWEPHEQYF
NA	TRBV4-3	TRBJ2-1	CASSPLVGVDNEQFF
many	TRBV7-9	TRBJ2-3	CASSSTGESTDTQYF
many	TRBV19	TRBJ2-2	CASSILAGHTGELFF
NA	TRBV4-3	TRBJ2-4	CASSRDSDIAKNIQYF
NA	TRBV6-5	TRBJ1-2	CASRARDNYYGYTF
many	TRBV9	TRBJ2-1	CASSEVNRYNEQFF
NA	TRBV20-1	TRBJ2-7	CSAVLAGAPSYEQYF
NA	TRBV4-1	TRBJ2-7	CASSHPGDFYEQYF
NA	TRBV7-9	TRBJ2-5	CASSRLAGGQETQYF
few	TRBV19	TRBJ1-6	CASGGLSYNSPLHF
many	TRBV20-1	TRBJ2-7	CSARDLAEPHYEQYF
NA	TRBV12-5	TRBJ1-4	CASGLVQGRVEKLFF
few	TRBV12-3/TRBV12-4	TRBJ2-3	CASSQGNTQYF
NA	TRBV2	TRBJ2-5	CASSVEVAGDYETQYF
few	TRBV3-1	TRBJ2-7	CASSQDPGAPAYEQYF
few	TRBV19	TRBJ1-1	CTSFRKGEAFF
NA	TRBV14	TRBJ2-2	CASGLLAGGPNTGELFF
NA	TRBV11-2	TRBJ2-6	CASSLEFSGANVLTF
few	TRBV20-1	TRBJ2-7	CSASIIESYEQYF
many	TRBV28	TRBJ2-7	CASSPRGPPPTYEQYF
NA	TRBV15	TRBJ1-1	CATSRDRGIQNTEAFF
NA	TRBV27	TRBJ2-5	CASSSGLAGVQETQYF